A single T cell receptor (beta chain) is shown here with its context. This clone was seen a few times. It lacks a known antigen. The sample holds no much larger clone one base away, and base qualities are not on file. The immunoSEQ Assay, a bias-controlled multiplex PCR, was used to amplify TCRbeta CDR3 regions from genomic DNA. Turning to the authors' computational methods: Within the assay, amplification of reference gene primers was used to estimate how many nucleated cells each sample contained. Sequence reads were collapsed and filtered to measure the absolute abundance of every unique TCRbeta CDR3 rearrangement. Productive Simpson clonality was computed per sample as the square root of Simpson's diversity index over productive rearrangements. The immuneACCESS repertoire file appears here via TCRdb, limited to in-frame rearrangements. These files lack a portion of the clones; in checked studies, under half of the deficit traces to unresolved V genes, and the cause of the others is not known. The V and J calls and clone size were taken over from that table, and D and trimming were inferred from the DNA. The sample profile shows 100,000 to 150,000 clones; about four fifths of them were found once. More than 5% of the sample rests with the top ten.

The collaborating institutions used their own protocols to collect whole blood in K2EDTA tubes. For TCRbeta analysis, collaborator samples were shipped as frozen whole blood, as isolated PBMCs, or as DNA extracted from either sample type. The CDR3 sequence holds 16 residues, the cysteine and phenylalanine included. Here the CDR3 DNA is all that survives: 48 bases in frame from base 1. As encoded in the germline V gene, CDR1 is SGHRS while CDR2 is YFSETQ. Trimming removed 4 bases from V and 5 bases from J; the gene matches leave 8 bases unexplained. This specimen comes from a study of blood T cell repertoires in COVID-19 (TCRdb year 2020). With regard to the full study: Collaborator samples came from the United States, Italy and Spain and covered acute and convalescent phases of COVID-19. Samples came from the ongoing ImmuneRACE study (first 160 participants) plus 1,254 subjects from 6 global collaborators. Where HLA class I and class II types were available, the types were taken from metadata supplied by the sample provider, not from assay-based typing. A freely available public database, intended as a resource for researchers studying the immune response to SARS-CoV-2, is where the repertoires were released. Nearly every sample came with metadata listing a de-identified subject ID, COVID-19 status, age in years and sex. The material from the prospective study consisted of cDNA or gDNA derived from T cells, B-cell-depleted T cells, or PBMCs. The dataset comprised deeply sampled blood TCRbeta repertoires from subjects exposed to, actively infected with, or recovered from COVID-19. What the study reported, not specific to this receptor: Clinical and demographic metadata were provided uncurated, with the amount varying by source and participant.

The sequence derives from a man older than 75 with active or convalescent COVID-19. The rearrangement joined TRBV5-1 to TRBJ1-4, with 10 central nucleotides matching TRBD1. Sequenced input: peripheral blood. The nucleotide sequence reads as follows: TGCGCCAGCAGCACGGGACAGGGGCTTCTAAATGAAAAACTGTTTTTT. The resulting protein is CASSTGQGLLNEKLFF.